These T cell receptor beta chains were read from a single sample in a study of shared clonotypes between healthy human individuals. Profiled with immunoSEQ multiplex PCR; TCRdb holds only in-frame clones, not every one. The sample holds under 600,000 clones, around 77% seen once. What was sequenced was PBMCs. The receptors originated from a woman aged 40 to 50 in good health. Some clones in this sample may be carry-over from other donors' samples. The CDR3 runs from the conserved cysteine through the conserved F or W. A D gene is named only where the DNA matches it firmly. Size values are once, few and many counts, or a class for expanded clones, and some rows have none.

DNA	CDR3	D	V	J	size
TGTGCCAGCAGTGAAGCGCTAGGGGAGAGGCCCCAGCATTTT	CASSEALGERPQHF	-	TRBV6-1	TRBJ1-5	few
TGTGCCAGAACATATGATCCGGGGATCGGGATCTACGAGCAGTACTTC	CARTYDPGIGIYEQYF	-	TRBV5-3	TRBJ2-7	once
TGTGCCAGTATGGAGGACTACAAATCCTACAATGAGCAGTTCTTC	CASMEDYKSYNEQFF	-	TRBV19	TRBJ2-1	-
TGCGCCAGCAGCTTACGCACCCTAGCGGGAGGTGCTGGGGCCAACGTCCTGACTTTC	CASSLRTLAGGAGANVLTF	TRBD2	TRBV5-1	TRBJ2-6	-
TGCAGTGCTCTGGGGAATGAGCAGTTCTTC	CSALGNEQFF	-	TRBV20-1	TRBJ2-1	-
TGTGCCAGCAGCTGGGACAGGGAGGCCCCCGCGAGGTTT	CASSWDREAPARF	TRBD1	TRBV5-4	TRBJ1-1	-
TGTGCCAGCAGCCCGAGAGGTGGTGGCCCAGATACGCAGTATTTT	CASSPRGGGPDTQYF	-	TRBV9	TRBJ2-3	-
TGTGCCAGCAGTTTAAACAGGGTCAACTATGGCTACACCTTC	CASSLNRVNYGYTF	-	TRBV27	TRBJ1-2	-
TGTGCCAGCAGCTCATGGACTAGCGGGAAAACCGGGGAGCTGTTTTTT	CASSSWTSGKTGELFF	TRBD2	TRBV7-3	TRBJ2-2	-
TGTGCCAGCAGCGTAGCGGTAGCGGGAGTACATGAGCAGTTCTTC	CASSVAVAGVHEQFF	TRBD2	TRBV9	TRBJ2-1	-
TGTGCCAGTAAGGGATTAGCGGGAGAGGCAGATACGCAGTATTTT	CASKGLAGEADTQYF	TRBD2	TRBV19	TRBJ2-3	few
TGCAGCGTCGAAACCCTCCTAGGCCAAGAGACCCAGTACTTC	CSVETLLGQETQYF	-	TRBV29-1	TRBJ2-5	-
TGTGCCACCCCGTGGACCTACAATGAGCAGTTCTTC	CATPWTYNEQFF	-	TRBV5-4	TRBJ2-1	-
TGTGCCAGCAGCGTAGCCCAACAAGAGACCCAGTACTTC	CASSVAQQETQYF	-	TRBV9	TRBJ2-5	-
TGCGCCAGCAGCCACCCCGAGGGCACTGAAGCTTTCTTT	CASSHPEGTEAFF	-	TRBV5-1	TRBJ1-1	-
TGTGCCAGCAGTTACTCCCTTCTAGCGGGAGTTTACGAGCAGTACTTC	CASSYSLLAGVYEQYF	TRBD2	TRBV6-5	TRBJ2-7	-
TGTGCCACCTCTCGGAATTTCGGAGAGACCCAGTACTTC	CATSRNFGETQYF	-	TRBV6-1	TRBJ2-5	-
TGTGCCAGCAGCGTCCGGGACAAGTACACCATATATTTT	CASSVRDKYTIYF	-	TRBV5-6	TRBJ1-3	-
TGTGCCAGCTCAACCAGCGCGGAAAGCTACACCTTC	CASSTSAESYTF	-	TRBV18	TRBJ1-2	many
TGTGCCAGCAGCTTGGTAGCAGGGAAACGGTACGAGCAGTACTTC	CASSLVAGKRYEQYF	-	TRBV5-6	TRBJ2-7	-
TGTGCCAGCAGCTTAAAGGACTACACCTTC	CASSLKDYTF	-	TRBV7-9	TRBJ1-2	-
TGTGCCAGCAGTTACTCAGGACAGGGCGGGAAGACCCAGTACTTC	CASSYSGQGGKTQYF	TRBD1	TRBV6-6	TRBJ2-5	-
TGTGCCAGCAGCCCCGGGACTAGCCGGACCGGGGAGCTGTTTTTT	CASSPGTSRTGELFF	TRBD2	TRBV5-4	TRBJ2-2	-
TGTGCCAGCAGTGAAGCGGTCGCCTCGGGACAGTCCTACTATGGCTACACCTTC	CASSEAVASGQSYYGYTF	TRBD1	TRBV6-1	TRBJ1-2	-
TGTGCCAGCAGCTTAGTGACTAGCGGAGCTGACGAGCAGTACTTC	CASSLVTSGADEQYF	TRBD2	TRBV7-9	TRBJ2-7	once
TGTGCCAGCAGCCGGGACGGAGATACGCAGTATTTT	CASSRDGDTQYF	-	TRBV7-2	TRBJ2-3	once
TGTGCCAGCACGTCCTACGGGTTGTATGGCTACACCTTC	CASTSYGLYGYTF	-	TRBV5-6	TRBJ1-2	many
TGTGCCAGCAGTTTCCAGTTCAATCAGCCCCAGCATTTT	CASSFQFNQPQHF	-	TRBV27	TRBJ1-5	once
TGTGCCAGCAAACATCGACAGGGGGCTGGGGAGACCCAGTACTTC	CASKHRQGAGETQYF	TRBD1	TRBV27	TRBJ2-5	-
TGTGCCAGCAGTCCACCCGGGACAGGGGGTGCTGGAAACACCATATATTTT	CASSPPGTGGAGNTIYF	TRBD1	TRBV7-9	TRBJ1-3	-
TGTGCCAGCAGCGTAGCCCCTAGCGGCTACAATGAGCAGTTCTTC	CASSVAPSGYNEQFF	TRBD2	TRBV9	TRBJ2-1	once
TGCGCCAGCAGCCACGCGGCCGGAGGGCACGAGCAGTACTTC	CASSHAAGGHEQYF	-	TRBV4-3	TRBJ2-7	once
TGTGCCAGCAGCCAACTGGGGGCGCATCCCTATGGCTACACCTTC	CASSQLGAHPYGYTF	-	TRBV14	TRBJ1-2	many
TGTGCCAGCAGCGTAGATCCGACTAGCGGCTACGAGCAGTACTTC	CASSVDPTSGYEQYF	TRBD2	TRBV9	TRBJ2-7	-
TGTGCCAGCAGCAGGGACAGGGATAACTATGGCTACACCTTC	CASSRDRDNYGYTF	TRBD1	TRBV27	TRBJ1-2	-
TGCGCCAGCAGCCAACTTGGACTAGCGGGCCAAGAGACCCAGTACTTC	CASSQLGLAGQETQYF	TRBD2	TRBV4-3	TRBJ2-5	-
TGTGCCAGCAGCTTAGATCCAGCGGGAGGGACCGAGCAGTACTTC	CASSLDPAGGTEQYF	TRBD2	TRBV11-2	TRBJ2-7	few
TGTGCCAGCAGCGCACAGACAGGGGTAACGAGGGAGCAGTACTTC	CASSAQTGVTREQYF	TRBD1	TRBV7-2	TRBJ2-5	-
TGTGCCAGCAGCCAAGATTACTCAATTGACACCTACGAGCAGTACTTC	CASSQDYSIDTYEQYF	-	TRBV4-2	TRBJ2-7	few
TGTGCCAGCAGTGTGCTCTATATCCCCGGGGAGCTGTTTTTT	CASSVLYIPGELFF	-	TRBV2	TRBJ2-2	-
TGTGCCAGCAGCGCCGGACTAGCGGGAGGGCATGGGACAGATACGCAGTATTTT	CASSAGLAGGHGTDTQYF	TRBD2	TRBV5-4	TRBJ2-3	-
TGCGCCAGCCGTGATCAGGGGGCAGATACGCAGTATTTT	CASRDQGADTQYF	TRBD1	TRBV5-1	TRBJ2-3	-
TGTGCCAGCAGTTACAATCCGGATGGCTACACCTTC	CASSYNPDGYTF	-	TRBV28	TRBJ1-2	many
TGTGCCAGCAGTGCCCGGGACACTGTGAACACCGGGGAGCTGTTTTTT	CASSARDTVNTGELFF	-	TRBV28	TRBJ2-2	-
TGTGCCAGCAGTTTAGGTGGACAGTTAAGAAACATTCAGTACTTC	CASSLGGQLRNIQYF	-	TRBV28	TRBJ2-4	-
TGTGCCAGCAGTCCAGGACAGGGTCTGTACTACGAGCAGTACTTC	CASSPGQGLYYEQYF	TRBD1	TRBV28	TRBJ2-7	once
TGTGCCAGTAAGGCAGGGGGGGACACCGGGGAGCTGTTTTTT	CASKAGGDTGELFF	-	TRBV19	TRBJ2-2	-
TGTGCCAGCAGCTTCAACGGCCCTGGGGAGCAGTACTTC	CASSFNGPGEQYF	-	TRBV7-6	TRBJ2-7	-